The 22 T cell receptor beta chains below were found in one sample sequenced in a study of cytomegalovirus exposure and HLA in healthy donors. Researchers ran the PCR with 60 Vbeta and 13 Jbeta primers. Clones were sequenced by immunoSEQ multiplex PCR, and TCRdb holds only the in-frame ones, with some missing. The sample includes some 200,000 clones, roughly 12% seen only once; the top ten take about 8%. Specimen: PBMCs. Every receptor here comes from a man aged 50-59 years in good health and CMV-seropositive.

This clone has only a few counts. This chain uses TRBV7-2 with TRBJ1-3, with 7 bases identical to TRBD1. This CDR3 comprises 15 residues. The trim removed 2 bases at V and 7 bases at J, leaving 8 bases unmatched. Germline CDR1 is SGHTA and CDR2 is FQGNSA. The CDR3 nucleotides read TGTGCCAGCAGCTTAACTAGGCAGGGGGGCAACACCATATATTTT. Translated, it gives CASSLTRQGGNTIYF.

This clone has more than one count but fewer than ten. The chain links TRBV5-5 to TRBJ2-1; 9 bases align to TRBD1. V was pared by 2 bases and J by 4 bases, with 10 bases of the junction left unmatched. The CDR3 is 17 residues long. Germline CDR1 and CDR2: SGHKS and YYEKEE (reference sequence). CDR3 protein: CASSLRTGAIVYNEQFF. DNA for the CDR3: TGTGCCAGCAGCTTAAGGACAGGGGCTATCGTTTACAATGAGCAGTTCTTC.

This clone has more than one count but fewer than ten. This same CDR3 is encoded by further DNA sequences in the sample. This CDR3 reads CASSLGRGGYTF. Here the CDR3 DNA reads TGTGCCAGCAGTTTAGGCAGGGGAGGCTACACCTTC. V gene TRBV28 combines with J gene TRBJ1-2; possible D gene TRBD1, 6 bases. From germline, CDR1 is MDHEN and CDR2 SYDVKM. The CDR3 is 12 amino acids. V was clipped by 2 bases and J by 8 bases, with 9 bases between them.

The chain joins TRBV7-2 to TRBJ2-1; 12 positions agree with TRBD2. The junction had 7 bases not matched to a gene; V was cut back by 1 base and J by 9 bases. Germline V lookup: CDR1 SGHTA, CDR2 FQGNSA. The CDR3 is 16 amino acids. The CDR3, as DNA: TGTGCCAGCAGCTTAGGGTCTAGCGGGGGGGGGCGTGAGCAGTTCTTC. Protein product: CASSLGSSGGGREQFF.

The sample holds a few counts of this clone. The V gene is TRBV6-5, the J gene TRBJ2-6; D may be TRBD2 (5 bases). Between the trimmed V and J ends, which lost 7 bases and 4 bases, there was a span of 14 bases. The CDR3 is made up of 15 amino acids. The V gene's germline CDR1 is MNHEY and CDR2 SVGAGI. In DNA, the CDR3 is TGTGCCAGCAACCCCGGGGAATCCGGGGCCAACGTCCTGACTTTC. This encodes CASNPGESGANVLTF.

This chain links TRBV10-2 with TRBJ1-2, with 7 bases that match TRBD1. With V trimmed by 2 bases and J by 3 bases, 6 bases remained unmatched. There are 15 residues in the CDR3. Germline CDR1 and CDR2: WSHSY and SAAADI. The DNA for the CDR3 is TGCGCCAGCAGTGAGAATATAGGGACAGACTATGGCTACACCTTC. Its protein is CASSENIGTDYGYTF.

This chain uses TRBV5-6 with TRBJ1-5; TRBD1 might be the D (6 bases). CDR3 length equals 14 residues. V dropped 5 bases and J dropped 0 bases, with 9 bases sitting between them. CDR1 is SGHDT, CDR2 YYEEEE, per germline. The CDR3 bases are TGTGCCAGCAGGCGGACAGATAGCAATCAGCCCCAGCATTTT. Protein: CASRRTDSNQPQHF. The full variable domain, in which reference TRBV5-6 and TRBJ1-5 provide the parts outside the CDR3, is DAGVTQSPTHLIKTRGQQVTLRCSPKSGHDTVSWYQQALGQGPQFIFQYYEEEERQRGNFPDRFSGHQFPNYSSELNVNALLLGDSALYLCASRRTDSNQPQHFGDGTRLSIL.

This clone was detected only a few times. V is TRBV10-1 and J is TRBJ1-2; a possible D gene is TRBD1 (5 bases). The germline gives CDR1 WNHNN, CDR2 SYGVQD (reference sequence). The CDR3 sequence is 13 residues long. The V gene lost 10 bases and the J gene lost 3 bases, with 15 bases spanning the gap. The DNA for the CDR3 is TGCGCCACCGTTCCCGGGGGTGACTATGGCTACACCTTC. It specifies CATVPGGDYGYTF.

V is TRBV29-1 and J is TRBJ2-3; TRBD2 agrees at 10 bases. This CDR3 has 14 amino acids. V trimming: 4 bases; J trimming: 1 base; junction bases outside the gene matches: 2. Germline values: CDR1 SQVTM, CDR2 ANQGSEA. The CDR3 loop reads CSVGLAGGTDTQYF. For the CDR3, the DNA is TGCAGCGTTGGCCTAGCGGGGGGCACAGATACGCAGTATTTT.

This chain links TRBV11-3 with TRBJ2-1, with TRBD2 matching over 14 bases. Germline loops: CDR1 SGHNT, CDR2 YENEEA. The CDR3 covers 15 residues. J was trimmed by 7 bases and V by 6 bases; bases with no gene match: 5. Here the CDR3 reads CASRPTSGGANEQFF. The DNA for the CDR3 is TGTGCCAGCAGGCCGACTAGCGGGGGGGCAAATGAGCAGTTCTTC.

This clone showed up just a few times. This chain joins TRBV7-2 and TRBJ2-1; possibly TRBD2 for D (5 bases). This CDR3 contains 14 residues. The V end was cut by 5 bases, the J end by 5 bases, with 13 bases between. The V gene's germline CDR1 is SGHTA and CDR2 FQGNSA. The CDR3 here is CASSPGLDDNEQFF. For the CDR3, the DNA is TGTGCCAGCAGCCCCGGACTGGATGACAATGAGCAGTTCTTC.

This clone was counted only a few times. V usage is TRBV4-3 and J usage is TRBJ2-1; TRBD1 matches 9 bases. This CDR3 has 19 amino acids. The junction had 18 bases not matched to a gene; V was cut back by 0 bases and J by 9 bases. Germline assignment: CDR1 LGHNA and CDR2 YSLEER. The CDR3 nucleotides read TGCGCCAGCAGCCAAGACCCTCTCCAGGCACAGGGGGCGGACAGTGAGCAGTTCTTC. Translating it yields CASSQDPLQAQGADSEQFF.

This clone has a handful of counts. The rearrangement links TRBV7-2 to TRBJ2-2, with D perhaps TRBD1 (6 bases). CDR1 SGHTA and CDR2 FQGNSA come from the germline V gene. This CDR3 has 16 amino acids. V gave up 5 bases and J gave up 6 bases, with 19 bases separating them. The CDR3 coding sequence is TGTGCCAGCAGCCCTCGACAGGAACGCCCCCCCGGGGAGCTGTTTTTT. It codes for CASSPRQERPPGELFF.

This clone was found a few times. The J gene is TRBJ2-7, the V gene TRBV5-1; 10 bases align to TRBD1. With V trimmed by 4 bases and J by 3 bases, 10 bases remained unmatched. Per germline, CDR1 SGHRS and CDR2 YFSETQ. The CDR3 consists of 16 residues. The CDR3 coding sequence is TGCGCCAGCAGCGTGCAACCCGGGACAGGGGTCTACGAGCAGTACGTC. Translated, it gives CASSVQPGTGVYEQYV.

This clone has a handful of counts. The genes are TRBV25-1 and TRBJ2-3; 7 bases agree with TRBD1. The germline V gene encodes CDR1 MGHDK and CDR2 SYGVNS. CDR3 length: 15 residues. V was clipped by 6 bases and J by 4 bases; unmatched bases: 10. The CDR3, as DNA: TGTGCCAGCAGCCCCACAAGGGGGCGATCAGATACGCAGTATTTT. Translation: CASSPTRGRSDTQYF.

This clone came up a few times. This chain links TRBV14 with TRBJ1-2; 10 bases map to TRBD1. CDR1 is SGHDN and CDR2 is FVKESK in the germline V gene. The CDR3 has 14 residues. The V segment lost 4 bases and the J segment 6 bases; nucleotides outside the gene matches: 5. Written as DNA, the CDR3 is TGTGCCAGCAGCCCCTCCGGGACAGGGGATGGCTACACCTTC. Its protein is CASSPSGTGDGYTF.

The chain employs TRBV5-6 and TRBJ2-5; weak D call: TRBD1 (5 bases). This CDR3 region has 15 residues. The germline CDR1 and CDR2 sequences are SGHDT and YYEEEE. V lost 0 bases and J lost 5, with 14 bases in between. CDR3 amino acids: CASSLAARVGETQYF. CDR3 coding DNA: TGTGCCAGCAGCTTGGCCGCCAGGGTGGGGGAGACCCAGTACTTC. Full variable domain (missing parts from reference TRBV5-6 and TRBJ2-5): DAGVTQSPTHLIKTRGQQVTLRCSPKSGHDTVSWYQQALGQGPQFIFQYYEEEERQRGNFPDRFSGHQFPNYSSELNVNALLLGDSALYLCASSLAARVGETQYFGPGTRLLVL.

This clone showed up just a few times. The V call is TRBV19, the J call TRBJ2-7; D might be TRBD1 (5 bases). The CDR3 sequence is 17 residues long. The germline V gene has CDR1 LNHDA and CDR2 SQIVND (reference sequence). The germline V and J ends were trimmed by 0 bases and 4 bases, with 19 bases remaining between them. The CDR3 DNA reads as TGTGCCAGTAGTATAGATGCCAGGGCCTCCGCAATTTACGAGCAGTACTTC. Protein sequence: CASSIDARASAIYEQYF.

There are a few counts of this clone. The genes are TRBV28 and TRBJ2-2; 7 bases agree with TRBD1. J gave up 5 bases and V 5 bases, and 8 bases lay outside the gene matches. Germline assignment: CDR1 MDHEN and CDR2 SYDVKM. This CDR3 contains 15 residues. The CDR3 region has the DNA TGTGCCAGCAGTCCCGGGACAGTATTAACCGGGGAGCTGTTTTTT. Amino acids: CASSPGTVLTGELFF.

V and J are TRBV9 and TRBJ2-7, with 10 nucleotides matching TRBD2. J lost 6 bases, V lost 0 bases, and 15 bases had no gene match. This CDR3 region has 18 residues. From germline, CDR1 is SGDLS and CDR2 YYNGEE. The CDR3 is CASSVAASGGRGILEQYF. As DNA, the CDR3 is TGTGCCAGCAGCGTAGCCGCTAGCGGGGGCCGGGGAATCCTCGAGCAGTACTTC.

The CDR3 is CASSSWTGWDSPLHF. The CDR3 DNA reads TGCGCCAGCAGCTCTTGGACAGGGTGGGATTCACCCCTCCACTTT. This chain links TRBV5-1 with TRBJ1-6; 8 bases line up with TRBD1. The CDR3 sequence is 15 residues long. Germline lookup yields CDR1 SGHRS and CDR2 YFSETQ. Trimming cost V 3 bases and J 8 bases; bases outside gene matches: 7.

The chain carries TRBV13 and TRBJ1-4, with 10 bases that match TRBD1. V lost 5 bases and J lost 5; bases outside the gene matches: 5. Germline V gene data show CDR1 as PRHDT and CDR2 as FYEKMQ (reference sequence). The CDR3 consists of 15 residues. The CDR3 sequence: CASSLGTGVNEKLFF. DNA for the CDR3: TGTGCCAGCAGCCTTGGGACAGGGGTGAATGAAAAACTGTTTTTT.